The 28 T cell receptor beta chains below come from one sample, sequenced in a study of early T cells in non-severe SARS-CoV-2 infection. TCRdb reprocessed the 5' RACE reads via MiXCR and lists one record per CDR3 protein. The sample holds approximately 83,000 distinct CDR3 sequences, more than 13% seen once. Input material: whole blood. The receptors derive from an adult who was a healthcare worker with PCR-confirmed SARS-CoV-2 infection or an uninfected control (not recorded which).

This chain connects TRBV5-5 to TRBJ1-1; no clear D gene. The CDR3 covers 13 residues. V was pared by 1 base and J by 1 base, with 5 bases between. Germline CDR1 SGHKS, CDR2 YYEKEE (reference sequence). The CDR3 region is CASSLLQNTEAFF. CDR3 coding DNA: TGTGCCAGCAGCTTGTTACAGAACACTGAAGCTTTCTTT.

This clonotype was counted at least ten times. This chain uses TRBV7-7 with TRBJ1-1; D gene ambiguous. The CDR3 sequence is 13 residues long. Germline V gene data show CDR1 as SSHAT and CDR2 as FNYEAQ (reference sequence). Trimming pared 1 base from V and 1 base from J, leaving 4 bases between. CDR3 in DNA: TGTGCCAGCAGCTTAGATCGGAACACTGAAGCTTTCTTT. It codes for CASSLDRNTEAFF.

This clonotype came up a few times. Mismatch with germline at one junction end may stem from a read error. The CDR3 sequence: CTSLYPGYRGYTF. CDR3 coding DNA: TGTACCAGCCTTTATCCGGGGTACAGAGGCTACACCTTC. The chain carries TRBV28 and TRBJ1-2, with D hard to call. The CDR3 runs 13 residues. Germline V gives CDR1 MDHEN, CDR2 SYDVKM.

This clonotype was detected a few times. The chain joins TRBV19 to TRBJ2-7, with 8 bases that match TRBD1. CDR3 length: 14 residues. V trimming: 3 bases; J trimming: 7 bases; junction bases outside the gene matches: 8. Per the germline V gene, CDR1 is LNHDA and CDR2 is SQIVND (reference sequence). The CDR3 DNA follows: TGTGCCAGTAGTATCCAGACAGGGGTCGGGGAGCAGTACTTC. Protein product: CASSIQTGVGEQYF.

This clonotype was detected many times. The chain combines TRBV7-9 with TRBJ2-7; 9 nucleotides line up with TRBD2. This CDR3 has 16 residues. V shed 0 bases, J shed 3 bases, and the junction held 6 bases outside the gene matches. Germline V gene sequence: CDR1 SEHNR, CDR2 FQNEAQ (reference sequence). CDR3 nucleotides: TGTGCCAGCAGCTTAGCGTTGAGCGGGGGGTTCTACGAGCAGTACTTC. It encodes CASSLALSGGFYEQYF.

This clonotype occurred a few times. The chain is built from TRBV29-1 and TRBJ2-2; the match to TRBD2 covers 9 bases. Germline V gene lookup returns CDR1 SQVTM and CDR2 ANQGSEA. The junction had 6 bases not matched to a gene; V was cut back by 2 bases and J by 5 bases. The CDR3 extends over 15 amino acids. CDR3 region: CSVELAGLPTGELFF. The CDR3 coding sequence is TGCAGCGTTGAACTAGCGGGGCTCCCGACCGGGGAGCTGTTTTTT.

The genes are TRBV7-9 and TRBJ1-5; 9 bases match TRBD1. The V gene end was trimmed by 11 bases and the J gene end by 4 bases; junction bases not matched to a gene: 6. CDR1 and CDR2 from the germline V gene are SEHNR and FQNEAQ (reference sequence). The CDR3 runs 13 residues. The DNA for the CDR3 is TGTGCCTCACAGGGGGCCGGTAATCAGCCCCAGCATTTT. Its translation: CASQGAGNQPQHF.

This clonotype was detected only a few times. This chain connects TRBV13 to TRBJ1-2; D is unresolved. Germline assignment: CDR1 PRHDT and CDR2 FYEKMQ (reference sequence). Trimming cost V 2 bases and J 3 bases, with 25 bases left between them. This CDR3 contains 19 residues. DNA of the CDR3: TGTGCCAGCAGCTTAACAAGCGGACGGAGAACTCCGCGGGACTATGGCTACACCTTC. It codes for CASSLTSGRRTPRDYGYTF.

The rearrangement uses TRBV4-1 and TRBJ1-6; 8 bases align to TRBD1. Looked up from germline, CDR1 is MGHRA and CDR2 is YSYEKL. This CDR3 is 16 amino acids long. V lost 0 bases, J lost 10 bases, and 8 bases stayed unmatched. CDR3 amino acids: CASSQEGQGSGSPLHF. CDR3 DNA sequence: TGCGCCAGCAGCCAAGAAGGACAGGGTTCAGGCTCACCCCTCCACTTT.

This clonotype was recorded a few times. CDR3 protein: CASSRQGADGYTF. As DNA, the CDR3 is TGTGCCAGCAGTAGACAGGGGGCGGATGGCTACACCTTC. J is TRBJ1-2 and V is TRBV6-5, with 10 bases identical to TRBD1. The CDR3 totals 13 residues. V shed 5 bases and J 6 bases; nucleotides not matched to a gene: 3. Germline V gene lookup returns CDR1 MNHEY and CDR2 SVGAGI.

The chain employs TRBV12-3 or TRBV12-4 and TRBJ2-5; the match to TRBD2 covers 7 bases. With V trimmed by 3 bases and J by 1 base, 8 bases remained unmatched. The CDR3 loop spans 16 amino acids. The CDR3 region has the DNA TGTGCCAGCAGTTTGTCCCGCGGGAGACTCCAAGAGACCCAGTACTTC. Protein: CASSLSRGRLQETQYF.

The V gene is TRBV10-3, the J gene TRBJ1-3; D not certain. The germline V gene encodes CDR1 ENHRY and CDR2 SYGVKD. The CDR3 runs 14 residues. V lost 6 bases, J lost 0 bases, and 9 bases lay in between. CDR3 protein: CAIRPGDSGNTIYF. For the CDR3, the DNA is TGTGCCATCAGGCCAGGAGACTCTGGAAACACCATATATTTT.

This clonotype was counted only a few times. J is TRBJ2-3 and V is TRBV10-3; 10 positions agree with TRBD1. Losses at the gene ends were 5 bases for V and 1 base for J; bases not matched to a gene: 12. CDR3 length equals 18 residues. CDR1 is ENHRY and CDR2 is SYGVKD in the germline V gene. CDR3 nucleotides: TGTGCCATCAGTTCAAAAGCCCCCGGGACAGGGGGCACAGATACGCAGTATTTT. Its protein product is CAISSKAPGTGGTDTQYF.

There are a few counts of this clonotype. The rearrangement uses TRBV29-1 and TRBJ1-4; perhaps TRBD1 as D (6 bases). Germline CDR1 and CDR2: SQVTM and ANQGSEA. The CDR3 totals 11 residues. V was trimmed by 7 bases and J by 4 bases, leaving 7 bases between them. The CDR3 DNA sequence: TGCAGCGCGGACAGTAATGAAAAACTGTTTTTT. Translation: CSADSNEKLFF.

This rearrangement joins TRBV27 to TRBJ1-2; 8 bases map to TRBD1. V gave up 6 bases and J gave up 3 bases; unmatched junction bases: 15. This CDR3 has 17 residues. CDR1 MNHEY and CDR2 SMNVEV come from the germline V gene (reference sequence). CDR3 bases: TGTGCCAGCAGCCCTCCGCGGGGGGCAGGGGGCGACTATGGCTACACCTTC. Protein: CASSPPRGAGGDYGYTF.

This clonotype has just a few counts. The V and J genes are TRBV30 and TRBJ2-3; no clear D. This CDR3 has 16 amino acids. V was trimmed by 4 bases and J by 2 bases, leaving 19 bases between them. CDR1 is GTSNPN, CDR2 SVGIG, per germline (reference sequence). CDR3 DNA: TGTGCCTGGAACCCTGGTCCCAGGACCCACACAGATACGCAGTATTTT. Residues: CAWNPGPRTHTDTQYF.

This clonotype was seen many times. The chain couples TRBV12-3 or TRBV12-4 to TRBJ2-7, with TRBD2 as a possible D gene (5 bases). The CDR3 length is 13 residues. Trimming pared 5 bases from V and 4 bases from J, leaving 12 bases between. For the CDR3, the DNA is TGTGCCAGCAGTACGAGGGCCAGATACGAGCAGTACTTC. Translation gives CASSTRARYEQYF.

The chain recombines TRBV9 with TRBJ1-3; possibly TRBD1 for D (5 bases). The germline CDR1 and CDR2 sequences are SGDLS and YYNGEE. Trimming cost V 4 bases and J 0 bases, with 8 bases left between them. The CDR3 runs to 14 residues. DNA for the CDR3: TGTGCCAGCAGCTTCGACAGCTCTGGAAACACCATATATTTT. Translated, it gives CASSFDSSGNTIYF.

This clonotype was seen many times. The rearrangement links TRBV6-4 to TRBJ1-2, with D uncertain. Germline V gene data show CDR1 as MRHNA and CDR2 as SNTAGT. The CDR3 length is 12 residues. The germline V and J ends were trimmed by 2 bases and 6 bases, with 7 bases remaining between them. DNA of the CDR3: TGTGCCAGCAGTGACAGGGAAGATGGCTACACCTTC. Its translation: CASSDREDGYTF.

The chain uses TRBV12-3 or TRBV12-4 and TRBJ2-2; maybe TRBD2 (6 bases). This CDR3 has 15 amino acids. Deletions cut 5 bases from V and 7 bases from J, with 17 bases between. The CDR3 here is CASSEGTQRRGELFF. The CDR3 nucleotides read TGTGCCAGCAGTGAAGGGACTCAAAGACGCGGGGAGCTGTTTTTT.

This clonotype was observed a handful of times. CDR3 sequence reads: CASSGLAAIQETQYF. Written as DNA, the CDR3 is TGCGCCAGCAGCGGACTAGCGGCGATACAAGAGACCCAGTACTTC. The V gene is TRBV5-1, the J gene TRBJ2-5, with 10 positions matching TRBD2. V gave up 4 bases and J gave up 2 bases; unmatched junction bases: 5. The length of the CDR3 is 15 residues. Germline lookup yields CDR1 SGHRS and CDR2 YFSETQ.

The J gene is TRBJ2-5, the V gene TRBV18; 8 nucleotides match TRBD2. Germline V lookup: CDR1 KGHSH, CDR2 LQKENI. The CDR3 is 15 amino acids. V lost 6 bases to trimming and J lost 3 bases; unmatched junction nucleotides: 9. The chain's CDR3 is CASSQTGTRKETQYF. CDR3 nucleotide sequence: TGTGCCAGCTCTCAGACCGGGACTAGGAAAGAGACCCAGTACTTC. Combining the CDR3 with reference TRBV18 and TRBJ2-5 gives the whole variable domain NAGVMQNPRHLVRRRGQEARLRCSPMKGHSHVYWYRQLPEEGLKFMVYLQKENIIDESGMPKERFSAEFPKEGPSILRIQQVVRGDSAAYFCASSQTGTRKETQYFGPGTRLLVL.

This clonotype was seen ten or more times. This chain connects TRBV30 to TRBJ2-7, with D possibly TRBD1 on 6 matching bases. V was shortened by 2 bases and J by 2 bases, with 7 bases between the two germline ends. The CDR3 is 12 residues long. Germline V gives CDR1 GTSNPN, CDR2 SVGIG (reference sequence). CDR3 DNA sequence: TGTGCCTGGAGTCCAGGGGCCTACGAGCAGTACTTC. It is translated as CAWSPGAYEQYF. The full variable domain, its missing parts supplied by reference TRBV30 and TRBJ2-7, is SQTIHQWPATLVQPVGSPLSLECTVEGTSNPNLYWYRQAAGRGLQLLFYSVGIGQISSEVPQNLSASRPQDRQFILSSKKLLLSDSGFYLCAWSPGAYEQYFGPGTRLTVT.

This clonotype was seen more than once but under ten times. The chain carries TRBV5-4 and TRBJ2-6; TRBD1 agrees at 9 bases. Germline-derived CDR1 and CDR2 are SGHNT and YYREEE (reference sequence). The CDR3 extends over 16 amino acids. The V segment lost 4 bases and the J segment 2 bases; nucleotides outside the gene matches: 4. CDR3 coding DNA: TGTGCCAGCAGCACCGGGGACAGGGCTGGGGCCAACGTCCTGACTTTC. It codes for CASSTGDRAGANVLTF.

This clonotype was recorded many times. The J gene is TRBJ2-3, the V gene TRBV3-1, with 10 bases that match TRBD2. The CDR3 spans 15 residues. With V trimmed by 3 bases and J by 1 base, 1 base remained unmatched. Germline values: CDR1 LGHDT, CDR2 YNNKEL (reference sequence). CDR3 nucleotide sequence: TGTGCCAGCAGCCATACTAGCGGGGGCACAGATACGCAGTATTTT. Translation: CASSHTSGGTDTQYF.

This clonotype was observed many times. The chain couples TRBV12-3 or TRBV12-4 to TRBJ1-5, with TRBD1 as a possible D gene (6 bases). CDR3 size: 15 residues. V gave up 5 bases and J gave up 5 bases, with 16 bases separating them. The CDR3 sequence is CASSSTGRTHQPQHF. The CDR3 bases are TGTGCCAGCAGTAGCACAGGGAGAACACATCAGCCCCAGCATTTT.

This clonotype has more than one count but fewer than ten. The V call is TRBV5-1, the J call TRBJ2-5; D possibly matches TRBD1 or TRBD2 (5 bases each). In germline, CDR1 is SGHRS, CDR2 YFSETQ. Trimming removed 4 bases at V and 3 bases at J, with 13 bases between. CDR3 length equals 14 residues. The DNA for the CDR3 is TGCGCCAGCAGCCCTATCGGGGCAGAAGAGACCCAGTACTTC. Encoded protein: CASSPIGAEETQYF.

In this sample, this clonotype turned up a few times. The rearrangement joins TRBV9 to TRBJ1-2, with D perhaps matching TRBD1 (5 bases). CDR1 is SGDLS, CDR2 YYNGEE, per germline. Trimming took 4 bases from V and 8 from J, leaving 15 bases between them. This CDR3 spans 13 amino acids. CDR3 DNA sequence: TGTGCCAGCAGCCGAGACAGTCCCGACGGCTACACCTTC. Its translation: CASSRDSPDGYTF.